This entry lists 6 T cell receptor beta chains sequenced from one sample in a study of response to subunit inactivated influenza vaccine (dated by TCRdb to 2016 to 2018). Receptor amplification or capture employed RT-PCR. Instrument used: Illumina HiSeq 2500. TCRdb applied fastp at Q25 and MiXCR to the public reads, then kept only in-frame beta chains. Rows are combined by CDR3 protein, so each entry shows the most common genes and DNA. This sample comprises approximately 520,000 distinct CDR3 sequences, less than 30% of them detected only once. The top ten clonotypes cover 1.9% of the sample. Source: CD4+ T cells sorted from PBMCs, taken roughly 5 days after vaccination. These receptors all stem from a man in his fifties who received an inactivated influenza vaccine. Donor details come from another sample of the same person, matched by shared clones.

This clonotype came up a few times. This rearrangement joins TRBV20-1 to TRBJ2-2; D remains unclear. Germline values: CDR1 DFQATT, CDR2 SNEGSKA (reference sequence). The CDR3 spans 13 residues. Trimming took 0 bases from V and 5 from J, leaving 7 bases between them. The chain's CDR3 is CSARDISTGELFF. In DNA, the CDR3 is TGCAGTGCTAGAGATATTTCGACCGGGGAGCTGTTTTTT.

This clonotype was detected ten times or more. V gene TRBV5-1 combines with J gene TRBJ2-7; D is tentatively TRBD1 or TRBD2 (5 bases each). Germline CDR1 reads SGHRS; CDR2 reads YFSETQ. The CDR3 spans 14 residues. Between the trimmed V and J ends, which lost 4 bases and 3 bases, there was a span of 14 bases. CDR3 sequence: CASSRGTVNYEQYF. The CDR3 DNA is TGCGCCAGCAGCCGAGGGACGGTAAACTACGAGCAGTACTTC. The whole variable domain, remainder taken from reference TRBV5-1 and TRBJ2-7, is KAGVTQTPRYLIKTRGQQVTLSCSPISGHRSVSWYQQTPGQGLQFLFEYFSETQRNKGNFPGRFSGRQFSNSRSEMNVSTLELGDSALYLCASSRGTVNYEQYFGPGTRLTVT.

The chain uses TRBV5-1 and TRBJ1-2, with D possibly TRBD1 on 6 matching bases. The germline V and J ends were trimmed by 1 base and 6 bases, with 13 bases remaining between them. CDR1 SGHRS and CDR2 YFSETQ come from the germline V gene. The CDR3 runs to 14 residues. The chain's CDR3 is CASSLQGFGDGYTF. In nucleotides, the CDR3 is TGCGCCAGCAGCTTGCAGGGGTTCGGGGATGGCTACACCTTC.

The chain combines TRBV20-1 with TRBJ1-2; D unclear. The CDR3 has 12 residues. Between the trimmed V and J ends, which lost 3 bases and 5 bases, there was a span of 10 bases. The germline V gene has CDR1 DFQATT and CDR2 SNEGSKA (reference sequence). The CDR3 DNA reads TGCAGTGCTAGCGCCTTGCCATATGGCTACACCTTC. This gives the protein CSASALPYGYTF.

This chain joins TRBV27 and TRBJ2-4, with D tentatively TRBD1 (6 bases). V lost 5 bases and J lost 7, with 18 bases in between. The CDR3 consists of 15 residues. Germline V CDR1 and CDR2: MNHEY, SMNVEV (reference sequence). CDR3 in DNA: TGTGCCAGCAGTACCAATACAGGGAAAGGGAACATTCAGTACTTC. Amino acids: CASSTNTGKGNIQYF.

V and J are TRBV4-2 and TRBJ2-7, with 10 bases that match TRBD2. V was clipped by 0 bases and J by 0 bases; unmatched bases: 5. Germline CDR1 and CDR2: LGHNA and YNFKEQ. This CDR3 region has 17 residues. The CDR3: CASSQDRAGGSSYEQYF. CDR3 bases: TGTGCCAGCAGCCAAGATCGAGCGGGAGGGAGCTCCTACGAGCAGTACTTC.